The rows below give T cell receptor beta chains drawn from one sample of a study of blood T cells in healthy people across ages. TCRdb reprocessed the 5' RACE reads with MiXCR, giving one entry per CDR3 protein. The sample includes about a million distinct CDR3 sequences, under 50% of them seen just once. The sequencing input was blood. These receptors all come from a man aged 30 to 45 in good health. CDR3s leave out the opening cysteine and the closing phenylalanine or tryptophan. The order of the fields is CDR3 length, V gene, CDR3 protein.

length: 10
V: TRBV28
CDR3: ASSSGGNEQY

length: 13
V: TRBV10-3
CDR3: AISEDSTSTDTQY

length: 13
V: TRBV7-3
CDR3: ASSSRQSSYNEQF

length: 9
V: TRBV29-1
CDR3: SVITSYEQY

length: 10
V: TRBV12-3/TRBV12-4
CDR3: ASSWAGGKLF

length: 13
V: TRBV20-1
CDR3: SAYSLDRLNTEAF

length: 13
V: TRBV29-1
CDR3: SVESDSLNTGELF

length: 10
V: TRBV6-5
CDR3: ASSQNRVEQY

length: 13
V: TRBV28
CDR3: ASSSPSGDQETQY

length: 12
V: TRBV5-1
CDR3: ASSKDVVNSPLH

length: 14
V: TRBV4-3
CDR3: AGSHGTGDSYNEQF

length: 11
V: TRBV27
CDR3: ASRGAGYTEAF

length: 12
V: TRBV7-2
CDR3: ASREQGLNSPLH

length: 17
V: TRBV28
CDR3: ASSSSRDILSSGANVLT

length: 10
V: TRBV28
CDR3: ASSLGGETPY

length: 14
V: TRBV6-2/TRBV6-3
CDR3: ASSYSIRPGMDTQY

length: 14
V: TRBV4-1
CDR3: ASSPTPGALADTQY

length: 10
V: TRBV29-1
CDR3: SVENRGETQY

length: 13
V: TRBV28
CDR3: ASSIRGGPTDTQY

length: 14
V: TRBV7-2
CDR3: ASSSQRASSYNEQF

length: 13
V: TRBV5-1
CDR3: ASTETGWGTDTQY

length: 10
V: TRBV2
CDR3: ATWTGGYEQY

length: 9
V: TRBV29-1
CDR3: SANRGHEQF

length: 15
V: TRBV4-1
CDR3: ASSQASGGLSYNEQF

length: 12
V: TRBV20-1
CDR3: SAPLGGPYNEQF

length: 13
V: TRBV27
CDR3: ASSLSDGSNYGYT

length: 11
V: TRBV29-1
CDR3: SVPGENTGELF

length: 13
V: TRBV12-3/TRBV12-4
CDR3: ASSSRQHSYNEQF

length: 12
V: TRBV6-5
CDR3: ASRGRGSYEPQH

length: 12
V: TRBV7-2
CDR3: ASSLEAGDQPQH

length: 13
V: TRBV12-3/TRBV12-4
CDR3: ASSAGGWGTDTQY

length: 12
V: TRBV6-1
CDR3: ASSDPTGRNEQF

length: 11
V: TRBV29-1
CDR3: SVVFGGQTEAF

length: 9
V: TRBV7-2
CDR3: ASSPGVGEH

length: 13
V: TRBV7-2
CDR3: ASSLMQGRGYEQY

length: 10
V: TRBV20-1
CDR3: SALDRVNIQY